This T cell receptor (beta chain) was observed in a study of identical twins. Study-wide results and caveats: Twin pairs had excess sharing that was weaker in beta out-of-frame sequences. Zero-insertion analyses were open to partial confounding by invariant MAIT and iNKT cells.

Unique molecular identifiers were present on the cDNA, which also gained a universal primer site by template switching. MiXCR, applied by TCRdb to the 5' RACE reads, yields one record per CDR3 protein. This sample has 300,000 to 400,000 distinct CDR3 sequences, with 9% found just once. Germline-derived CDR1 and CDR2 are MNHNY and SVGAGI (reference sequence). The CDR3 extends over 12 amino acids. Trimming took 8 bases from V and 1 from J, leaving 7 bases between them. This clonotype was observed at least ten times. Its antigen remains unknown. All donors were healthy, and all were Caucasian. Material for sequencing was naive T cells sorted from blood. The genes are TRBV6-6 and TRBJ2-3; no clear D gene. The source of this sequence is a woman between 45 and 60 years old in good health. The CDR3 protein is CASLVGTDTQYF. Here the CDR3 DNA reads TGTGCCAGCCTAGTTGGCACAGATACGCAGTATTTT.